The 10 T cell receptor beta chains below were found in one sample sequenced in a study of tumor-infiltrating lymphocytes in oesophageal squamous cell carcinoma. TCRdb used MiXCR to reprocess the PCR reads, holding one entry per CDR3 protein. This table has 15,000 to 20,000 distinct CDR3 sequences, roughly 46% appearing once. The sequencing sample was made of blood. The receptors were gathered from a female donor with esophageal squamous cell carcinoma.

This clonotype was detected ten times or more. V gene TRBV19 combines with J gene TRBJ2-7; 9 bases fit TRBD1. The CDR3 consists of 15 residues. CDR1 and CDR2 (germline): LNHDA, SQIVND (reference sequence). V dropped 6 bases and J dropped 2; count of bases not matched to a gene: 8. CDR3 DNA sequence: TGTGCCAGTAGGCTTCGGGACAGGGAGACCTACGAGCAGTACTTC. Translation: CASRLRDRETYEQYF.

V gene TRBV2 combines with J gene TRBJ2-3; 10 bases fit TRBD2. The better agreement between TRBJ2-7 and the DNA end casts doubt on the J call. Germline CDR1 reads SNHLY; CDR2 reads FYNNEI. This CDR3 has 16 amino acids. CDR3 loop: CASKSGRALTAYEQYF. CDR3 nucleotide sequence: TGTGCCAGCAAAAGCGGGAGGGCCCTGACCGCCTACGAGCAGTACTTC.

The rearrangement joins TRBV11-3 to TRBJ2-7; 7 bases map to TRBD2. The J call could be wrong; TRBJ2-1 is a better fit for the DNA end. The germline CDR1 and CDR2 sequences are SGHNT and YENEEA. The CDR3 sequence is 13 residues long. CDR3 sequence: CASNSGGMDEQFF. CDR3 DNA sequence: TGTGCCAGCAACTCGGGGGGAATGGATGAGCAGTTCTTC.

Concerning this clonotype itself: A read error is possible here, since a much larger clone lies one base away. The chain uses TRBV10-3 and TRBJ2-3; D possibly corresponds to TRBD1 (6 bases). This CDR3 is 15 amino acids long. The germline gives CDR1 ENHRY, CDR2 SYGVKD. V lost 10 bases and J lost 14, with 31 bases in between. The CDR3 spells CATAPGQANTGELYF. In nucleotides, the CDR3 is TGTGCCACAGCTCCGGGACAAGCGAACACCGGGGAGCTGTATTTT.

This clonotype occurred a few times. The chain uses TRBV9 and TRBJ2-4; D may be TRBD2 (6 bases). The CDR3 has 14 residues. Germline CDR1 and CDR2: SGDLS and YYNGEE. Trimming pared 4 bases from V and 13 bases from J, leaving 21 bases between. CDR3 protein: CASSRPGLSNEQYF. CDR3 nucleotides: TGTGCCAGCAGCAGGCCGGGACTCTCGAATGAGCAGTACTTC.

This clonotype is labeled medium-sized. The V and J genes are TRBV7-3 and TRBJ2-7; 8 bases are a match to TRBD1. Germline V gives CDR1 SGHTA, CDR2 FQGTGA. This CDR3 is built from 14 residues. Unmatched junction bases numbered 7, after V lost 5 bases and J lost 4 bases. The CDR3 loop reads CASSPTGGLYEQYF. In DNA, the CDR3 is TGTGCCAGCAGCCCCACAGGGGGATTATACGAGCAGTACTTC.

The chain is built from TRBV7-2 and TRBJ2-3; no clear D gene. The CDR3 extends over 11 amino acids. V was pared by 3 bases and J by 8 bases, with 6 bases between. Germline assignment: CDR1 SGHTA and CDR2 FQGNSA. CDR3: CASSFSVTQYF. DNA of the CDR3: TGTGCCAGCAGCTTCTCAGTTACGCAGTATTTT.

The J gene is TRBJ1-1, the V gene TRBV7-6; D may be TRBD2 (6 bases). Matching the DNA end better, TRBJ2-3 makes the J call doubtful. Germline V gives CDR1 SGHVS, CDR2 FNYEAQ. The CDR3 spans 16 residues. Here the CDR3 reads CASSRGGTTATDTQYF. The CDR3 bases are TGTGCCAGCAGTAGGGGCGGGACGACGGCCACAGATACGCAGTATTTT.

This chain joins TRBV7-9 and TRBJ2-7; tentatively, D is TRBD2 (5 bases). The J call is in doubt because the DNA end fits TRBJ2-5 better. The CDR3 has 12 residues. CDR1 and CDR2 (germline): SEHNR, FQNEAQ (reference sequence). The CDR3 sequence: CAIEGRGETQYF. CDR3 DNA: TGTGCCATAGAGGGTCGTGGAGAGACCCAGTACTTC.

In its sample, this clonotype was seen a few times. This chain connects TRBV5-1 to TRBJ2-3; TRBD2 might be the D (6 bases). The CDR3 sequence is 14 residues long. The V end lost 10 bases, the J end lost 0 bases, and 15 bases lay between the germline ends. CDR1 and CDR2 (germline): SGHRS, YFSETQ. In DNA form, the CDR3 reads TGCGCCGGGAGGATGTCCCCGAGCACAGATACGCAGTATTTT. Translation gives CAGRMSPSTDTQYF.